These 12 T cell receptor beta chains originate from one sample sequenced in a study of blood T cell repertoires in COVID-19. Some clones are missing from TCRdb's copy, which holds only in-frame ones; the method was immunoSEQ multiplex PCR. The sample lists 200,000 or so clones; around 81% were seen once. Sample: peripheral blood. Source of these receptors: a woman over 75 with COVID-19, enrolled during active disease.

This clone has a single count. This chain uses TRBV5-4 with TRBJ1-2, with 8 bases aligning to TRBD1. CDR3 length: 15 amino acids. Trimming removed 1 base from V and 7 bases from J; junction bases left unmatched: 9. The germline V gene encodes CDR1 SGHNT and CDR2 YYREEE (reference sequence). The CDR3 loop is CASSLPSTGAGGYTF. The CDR3 DNA follows: TGTGCCAGCAGCTTGCCCTCGACAGGGGCGGGTGGCTACACCTTC. Supplemented by reference TRBV5-4 and TRBJ1-2, the full variable domain reads ETGVTQSPTHLIKTRGQQVTLRCSSQSGHNTVSWYQQALGQGPQFIFQYYREEENGRGNFPPRFSGLQFPNYSSELNVNALELDDSALYLCASSLPSTGAGGYTFGSGTRLTVV.

The CDR3 loop is CASSLPGREYEQYF. Written as DNA, the CDR3 is TGTGCCAGCTCACTACCGGGCAGGGAATACGAGCAGTACTTC. The chain recombines TRBV18 with TRBJ2-7; the D gene is possibly TRBD1 (5 bases). Deletions cut 4 bases from V and 4 bases from J, with 14 bases between. The germline CDR1 and CDR2 sequences are KGHSH and LQKENI. The CDR3 is 14 amino acids. The variable domain in full, completed from reference TRBV18 and TRBJ2-7, reads NAGVMQNPRHLVRRRGQEARLRCSPMKGHSHVYWYRQLPEEGLKFMVYLQKENIIDESGMPKERFSAEFPKEGPSILRIQQVVRGDSAAYFCASSLPGREYEQYFGPGTRLTVT.

V and J are TRBV4-2 and TRBJ2-7; maybe TRBD1 (5 bases). This CDR3 is 15 amino acids long. Germline CDR1 and CDR2: LGHNA and YNFKEQ. V was shortened by 0 bases and J by 3 bases, with 12 bases between the two germline ends. The CDR3 DNA follows: TGTGCCAGCAGCCAAGAATGGACACCGATCTACGAGCAGTACTTC. Translation gives CASSQEWTPIYEQYF.

V is TRBV28 and J is TRBJ2-3; TRBD2 matches at 8 bases. This CDR3 comprises 15 residues. CDR1 is MDHEN and CDR2 is SYDVKM in the germline V gene. Trimming cost V 2 bases and J 4 bases; bases outside gene matches: 5. The CDR3 region is CASSLEGLGPDTQYF. The CDR3 bases are TGTGCCAGCAGTTTAGAGGGACTAGGCCCAGATACGCAGTATTTT.

This clone was seen only once. The chain recombines TRBV4-2 with TRBJ2-3; 8 positions agree with TRBD2. The V gene's germline CDR1 is LGHNA and CDR2 YNFKEQ. V shed 4 bases, J shed 2 bases, and the junction held 11 bases outside the gene matches. This CDR3 comprises 17 residues. The CDR3, as DNA: TGTGCCAGCAGCCCCGGGAGAGCGGGGGCCGACACAGATACGCAGTATTTT. The encoded protein is CASSPGRAGADTDTQYF.

V usage is TRBV19 and J usage is TRBJ2-3; TRBD1 matches 9 bases. Losses at the gene ends were 3 bases for V and 5 bases for J; bases not matched to a gene: 9. The CDR3 has 16 residues. Germline V lookup: CDR1 LNHDA, CDR2 SQIVND (reference sequence). CDR3 nucleotides: TGTGCCAGTAGTATTGGGGAGACAGGGGGGATAGATACGCAGTATTTT. The encoded protein is CASSIGETGGIDTQYF.

The gene calls are TRBV4-1 and TRBJ2-7; 9 bases map to TRBD1. Trimming at V came to 4 bases and at J to 0 bases, leaving 4 bases not matched to a gene. The CDR3 has 15 amino acids. Per the germline V gene, CDR1 is MGHRA and CDR2 is YSYEKL. The CDR3 loop reads CASSPRQGGSYEQYF. The DNA of the CDR3 is TGCGCCAGCAGCCCTAGACAGGGGGGCTCCTACGAGCAGTACTTC.

The CDR3 reads CASTQGAWGYTF. CDR3 coding DNA: TGCGCCAGCACACAGGGGGCATGGGGCTACACCTTC. This chain links TRBV10-2 with TRBJ1-2, with 9 bases identical to TRBD1. J gave up 8 bases and V 7 bases, and 5 bases lay outside the gene matches. The germline gives CDR1 WSHSY, CDR2 SAAADI. CDR3 size: 12 residues.

The rearrangement links TRBV28 to TRBJ1-4; the D is unclear. The germline CDR1 and CDR2 sequences are MDHEN and SYDVKM. With 0 bases removed from V and 8 bases from J, the gap between germline ends came to 4 bases. This CDR3 has 12 residues. Written as DNA, the CDR3 is TGTGCCAGCAGTTTATGGGGCGAAAAACTGTTTTTT. Translated: CASSLWGEKLFF.

The V and J genes are TRBV10-3 and TRBJ2-3; TRBD2 agrees at 13 bases. CDR1 is ENHRY, CDR2 SYGVKD, per germline. The CDR3 is 19 residues long. Trimming cost V 6 bases and J 0 bases; bases outside gene matches: 12. CDR3 nucleotide sequence: TGTGCCATCAGGGATCTCACCGGGACTAGCGGGGATAGCACAGATACGCAGTATTTT. It yields the protein CAIRDLTGTSGDSTDTQYF.

This clone was found once. The chain uses TRBV11-3 and TRBJ1-6; a possible D gene is TRBD1 (5 bases). The V gene's germline CDR1 is SGHNT and CDR2 YENEEA. The CDR3 has 13 amino acids. V lost 8 bases to trimming and J lost 6 bases, with 11 bases between them. The CDR3 DNA follows: TGTGCCAGCGGGGCAGGGTTTAATTCACCCCTCCACTTT. Translation gives CASGAGFNSPLHF.

The gene calls are TRBV5-1 and TRBJ1-2; tentative D call: TRBD1 (5 bases). Trimming left V 1 base short and J 6 bases short, with 19 bases between. CDR1 and CDR2 from the germline V gene are SGHRS and YFSETQ. The CDR3 has 16 amino acids. The CDR3 DNA reads TGCGCCAGCAGCTTGCCCGCACAGTACGGAGGGGATGGCTACACCTTC. Its protein is CASSLPAQYGGDGYTF.